The table lists the clone carrying this T cell receptor beta chain with a count of one. This specimen belongs to a study of control samples from healthy donors and cancer patients. Clones were read by immunoSEQ multiplex PCR, and TCRdb kept only the in-frame ones, dropping some. The sample contains about 160,000 clones, 96% of which appear only once. Deletions cut 6 bases from V and 7 bases from J, with 15 bases between. The CDR3 covers 14 residues. CDR1 MNHEY and CDR2 SVGAGI come from the germline V gene. The chain carries TRBV6-5 and TRBJ2-2; D may be TRBD1 or TRBD2 (5 bases each). Material: blood. The origin of this receptor is a woman aged 25 to 45 in good health. CDR3: CASSLRGVNGELFF. The CDR3 bases are TGTGCCAGCAGCCTACGAGGGGTGAACGGGGAGCTGTTTTTT.